One T cell receptor beta chain is described in this entry. This sample was taken from a study of Ad26.COV2.S vaccination and SARS-CoV-2 variants. This table comes from immunoSEQ multiplex PCR, and its TCRdb copy is limited to in-frame clones, with some not included. The sample lists 380,000 or so clones, around four fifths occurring once. The V gene's germline CDR1 is LNHDA and CDR2 SQIVND (reference sequence). The length of the CDR3 is 14 residues. After removal of 8 bases from V and 5 bases from J, the junction contained 7 bases not matched to a gene. Regarding treatment: around 19 received Ad26.COV2.S at low or high dose, single or two shots; about 5 received placebo; per-sample allocation not given. Day 63 after the first injection of vaccine or placebo was the sampling time.

The sample here was peripheral blood, taken in a trial of Ad26.COV2.S vaccine versus placebo. The genes are TRBV19 and TRBJ2-1; the match to TRBD2 covers 9 bases. This receptor was identified in a person aged 18-65 years who received the Ad26.COV2.S COVID-19 vaccine or a placebo. As DNA, the CDR3 is TGTGCCAGTTGGAGCGGGAGGCTCAACAATGAGCAGTTCTTC. Translation gives CASWSGRLNNEQFF.